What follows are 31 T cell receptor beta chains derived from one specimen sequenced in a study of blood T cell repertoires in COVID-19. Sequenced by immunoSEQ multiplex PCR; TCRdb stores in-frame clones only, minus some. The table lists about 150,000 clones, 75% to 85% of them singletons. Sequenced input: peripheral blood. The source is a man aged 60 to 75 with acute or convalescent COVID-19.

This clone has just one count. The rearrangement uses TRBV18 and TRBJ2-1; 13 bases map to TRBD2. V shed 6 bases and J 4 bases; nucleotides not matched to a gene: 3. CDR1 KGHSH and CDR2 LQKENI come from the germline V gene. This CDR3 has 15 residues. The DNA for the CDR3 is TGTGCCAGCTCGCAGGGACTAGCGGGGTACAATGAGCAGTTCTTC. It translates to CASSQGLAGYNEQFF.

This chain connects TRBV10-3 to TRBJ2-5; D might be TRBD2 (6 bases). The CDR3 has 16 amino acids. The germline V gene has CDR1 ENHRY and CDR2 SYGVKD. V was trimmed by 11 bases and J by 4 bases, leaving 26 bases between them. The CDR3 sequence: CASLWGLARGGETQYF. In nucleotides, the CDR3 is TGTGCCTCTCTCTGGGGCCTAGCGAGAGGCGGAGAGACCCAGTACTTC.

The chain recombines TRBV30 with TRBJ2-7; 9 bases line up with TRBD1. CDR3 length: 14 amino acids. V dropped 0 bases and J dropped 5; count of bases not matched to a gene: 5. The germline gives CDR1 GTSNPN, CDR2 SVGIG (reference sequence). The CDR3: CAWSVGTGGNEQYF. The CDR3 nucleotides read TGTGCCTGGAGTGTTGGAACAGGGGGCAACGAGCAGTACTTC.

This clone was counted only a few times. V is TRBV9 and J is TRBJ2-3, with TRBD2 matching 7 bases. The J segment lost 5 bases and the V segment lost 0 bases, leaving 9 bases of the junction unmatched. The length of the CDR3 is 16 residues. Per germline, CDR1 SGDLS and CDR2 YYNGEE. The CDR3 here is CASSVGIAGYKDTQYF. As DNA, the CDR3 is TGTGCCAGCAGCGTAGGGATAGCGGGTTATAAAGATACGCAGTATTTT.

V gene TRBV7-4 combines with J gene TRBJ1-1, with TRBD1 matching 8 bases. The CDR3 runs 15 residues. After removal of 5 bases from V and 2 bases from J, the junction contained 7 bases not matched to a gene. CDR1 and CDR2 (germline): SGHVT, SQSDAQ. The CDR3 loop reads CASSRQGPVNTEAFF. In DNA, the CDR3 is TGTGCCAGCAGCAGACAGGGGCCCGTCAACACTGAAGCTTTCTTT. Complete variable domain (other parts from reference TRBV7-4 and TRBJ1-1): GAGVSQSPRYKVAKRGRDVALRCDSISGHVTLYWYRQTLGQGSEVLTYSQSDAQRDKSGRPSGRFSAERPERSVSTLKIQRTEQGDSAVYLCASSRQGPVNTEAFFGQGTRLTVV.

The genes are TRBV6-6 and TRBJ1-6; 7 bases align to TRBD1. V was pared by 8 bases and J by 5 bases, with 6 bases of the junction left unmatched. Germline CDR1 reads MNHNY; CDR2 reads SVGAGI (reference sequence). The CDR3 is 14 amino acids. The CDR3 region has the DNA TGTGCCAGCGAGAGGGACAGTAATAATTCACCCCTCCACTTT. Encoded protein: CASERDSNNSPLHF.

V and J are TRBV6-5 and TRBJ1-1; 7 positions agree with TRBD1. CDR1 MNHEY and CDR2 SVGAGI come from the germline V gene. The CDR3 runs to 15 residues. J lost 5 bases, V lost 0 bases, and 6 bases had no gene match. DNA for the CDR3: TGTGCCAGCAGTTACTCGGAGACAGGGAGGACTGAAGCTTTCTTT. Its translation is CASSYSETGRTEAFF.

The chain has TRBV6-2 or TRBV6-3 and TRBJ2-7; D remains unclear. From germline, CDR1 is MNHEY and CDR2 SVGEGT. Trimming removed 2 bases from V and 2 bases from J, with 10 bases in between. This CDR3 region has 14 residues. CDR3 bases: TGTGCCAGCAGTTACGAAGTTGGCCCCTACGAGCAGTACTTC. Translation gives CASSYEVGPYEQYF.

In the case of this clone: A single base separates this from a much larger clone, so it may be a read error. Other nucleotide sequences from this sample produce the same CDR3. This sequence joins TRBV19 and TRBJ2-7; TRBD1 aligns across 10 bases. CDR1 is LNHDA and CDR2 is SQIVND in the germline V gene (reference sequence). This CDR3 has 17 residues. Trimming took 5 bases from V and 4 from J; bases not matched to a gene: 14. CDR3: CASSRLTFRDRGYEQYF. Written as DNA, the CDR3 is TGTGCCAGTAGTCGCCTAACTTTCCGGGACAGGGGTTACGAGCAGTACTTC.

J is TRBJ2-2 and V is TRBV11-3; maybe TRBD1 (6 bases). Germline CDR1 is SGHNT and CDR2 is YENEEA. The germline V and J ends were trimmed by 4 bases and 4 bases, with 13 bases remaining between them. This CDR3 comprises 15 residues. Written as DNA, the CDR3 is TGTGCCAGCAGCTCGAGACAGGCCGGCACCGGGGAGCTGTTTTTT. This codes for CASSSRQAGTGELFF. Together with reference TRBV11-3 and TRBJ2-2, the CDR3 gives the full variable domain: EAGVVQSPRYKIIEKKQPVAFWCNPISGHNTLYWYLQNLGQGPELLIRYENEEAVDDSQLPKDRFSAERLKGVDSTLKIQPAELGDSAVYLCASSSRQAGTGELFFGEGSRLTVL.

The CDR3 sequence is CASSPRDRGSLPQHF. CDR3 DNA: TGTGCCAGCAGTCCCCGGGACAGGGGCTCCTTGCCCCAGCATTTT. V usage is TRBV6-2 or TRBV6-3 and J usage is TRBJ1-5; 10 bases match TRBD1. V trimming: 5 bases; J trimming: 9 bases; junction bases outside the gene matches: 10. Germline V gene sequence: CDR1 MNHEY, CDR2 SVGEGT. The CDR3 runs 15 residues.

CDR3 amino acids: CASRITVNTEAFF. The CDR3 region has the DNA TGCGCCAGCAGGATCACAGTGAACACTGAAGCTTTCTTT. This chain links TRBV10-2 with TRBJ1-1; D not certain. V was pared by 6 bases and J by 0 bases, with 8 bases between. Germline assignment: CDR1 WSHSY and CDR2 SAAADI. The length of the CDR3 is 13 residues.

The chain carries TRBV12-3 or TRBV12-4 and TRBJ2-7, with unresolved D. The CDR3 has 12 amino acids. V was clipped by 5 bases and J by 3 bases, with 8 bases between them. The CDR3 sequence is CASSDRSYEQYF. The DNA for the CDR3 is TGTGCCAGCAGTGATAGGAGCTACGAGCAGTACTTC.

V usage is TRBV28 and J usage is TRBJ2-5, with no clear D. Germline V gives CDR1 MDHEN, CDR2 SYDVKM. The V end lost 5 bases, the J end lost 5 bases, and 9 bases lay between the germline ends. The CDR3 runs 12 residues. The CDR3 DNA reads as TGTGCCAGCAGTAGTGCGCCGGAGACCCAGTACTTC. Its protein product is CASSSAPETQYF.

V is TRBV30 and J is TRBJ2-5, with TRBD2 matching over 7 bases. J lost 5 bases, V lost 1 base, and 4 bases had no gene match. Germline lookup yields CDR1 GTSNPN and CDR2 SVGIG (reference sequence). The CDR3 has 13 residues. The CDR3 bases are TGTGCCTGGAGTGCCGGGACTACCGAGACCCAGTACTTC. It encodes CAWSAGTTETQYF.

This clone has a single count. The CDR3 sequence is CASSLGQGAYEQYF. In DNA form, the CDR3 reads TGCGCCAGCAGCTTAGGTCAGGGGGCTTACGAGCAGTACTTC. The rearrangement links TRBV5-1 to TRBJ2-7; 8 nucleotides match TRBD1. Trimming took 2 bases from V and 4 from J; bases not matched to a gene: 5. The V gene's germline CDR1 is SGHRS and CDR2 YFSETQ. This CDR3 comprises 14 residues. The entire variable domain, with the rest obtained from reference TRBV5-1 and TRBJ2-7, is as follows: KAGVTQTPRYLIKTRGQQVTLSCSPISGHRSVSWYQQTPGQGLQFLFEYFSETQRNKGNFPGRFSGRQFSNSRSEMNVSTLELGDSALYLCASSLGQGAYEQYFGPGTRLTVT.

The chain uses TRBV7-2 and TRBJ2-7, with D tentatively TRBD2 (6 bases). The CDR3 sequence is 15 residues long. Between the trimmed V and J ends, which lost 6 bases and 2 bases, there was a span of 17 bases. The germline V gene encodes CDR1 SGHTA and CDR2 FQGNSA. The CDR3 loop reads CASRDRGTGPYEQYF. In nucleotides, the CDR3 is TGTGCCAGCAGGGACCGGGGGACGGGCCCCTACGAGCAGTACTTC.

The CDR3 region has the DNA TGTGCCAGCAGCCCCGGGTGGGGGGGCCCCAACGAGCAGTACTTC. Translated: CASSPGWGGPNEQYF. J is TRBJ2-7 and V is TRBV9; possible D gene TRBD2, 7 bases. V was shortened by 4 bases and J by 5 bases, with 19 bases between the two germline ends. The CDR3 covers 15 residues. Germline values: CDR1 SGDLS, CDR2 YYNGEE.

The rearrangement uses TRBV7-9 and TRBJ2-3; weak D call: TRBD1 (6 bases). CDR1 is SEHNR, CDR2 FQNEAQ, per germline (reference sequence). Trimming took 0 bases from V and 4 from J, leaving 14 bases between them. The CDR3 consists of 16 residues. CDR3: CASSLAQGSVADTQYF. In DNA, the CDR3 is TGTGCCAGCAGCTTAGCACAGGGTAGTGTCGCAGATACGCAGTATTTT.

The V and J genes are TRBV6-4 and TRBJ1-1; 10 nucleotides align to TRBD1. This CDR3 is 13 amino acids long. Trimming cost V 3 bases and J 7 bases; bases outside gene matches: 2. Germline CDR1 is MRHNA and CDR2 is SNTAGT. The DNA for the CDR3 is TGTGCCAGCAGTGAGGGACAGGGGATTGAAGCTTTCTTT. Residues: CASSEGQGIEAFF.

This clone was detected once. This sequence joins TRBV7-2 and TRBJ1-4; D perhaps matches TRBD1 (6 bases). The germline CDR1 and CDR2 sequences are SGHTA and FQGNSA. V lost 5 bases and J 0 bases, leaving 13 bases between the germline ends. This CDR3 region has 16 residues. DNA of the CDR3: TGTGCCAGCAGCCGTGACAGGTTTGCAACTAATGAAAAACTGTTTTTT. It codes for CASSRDRFATNEKLFF. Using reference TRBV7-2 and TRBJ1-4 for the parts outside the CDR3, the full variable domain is GAGVSQSPSNKVTEKGKDVELRCDPISGHTALYWYRQSLGQGLEFLIYFQGNSAPDKSGLPSDRFSAERTGGSVSTLTIQRTQQEDSAVYLCASSRDRFATNEKLFFGSGTQLSVL.

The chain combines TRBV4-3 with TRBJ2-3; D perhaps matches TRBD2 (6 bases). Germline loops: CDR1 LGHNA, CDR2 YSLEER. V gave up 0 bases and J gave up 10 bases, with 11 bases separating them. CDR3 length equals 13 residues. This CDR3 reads CASSQETRGSQYF. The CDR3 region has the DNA TGCGCCAGCAGCCAAGAGACTAGGGGATCGCAGTATTTT.

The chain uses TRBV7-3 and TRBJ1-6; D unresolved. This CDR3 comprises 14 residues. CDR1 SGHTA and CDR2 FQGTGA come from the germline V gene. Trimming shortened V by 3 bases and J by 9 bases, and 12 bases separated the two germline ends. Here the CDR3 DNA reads TGTGCCAGCAGCTTCGGGGTTCGGAGTTCACCCCTCCACTTT. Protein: CASSFGVRSSPLHF.

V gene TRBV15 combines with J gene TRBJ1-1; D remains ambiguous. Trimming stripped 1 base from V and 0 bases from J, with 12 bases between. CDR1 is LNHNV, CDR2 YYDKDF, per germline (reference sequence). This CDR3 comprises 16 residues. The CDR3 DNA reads TGTGCCACCAGCAGAGGAGGGAAGTTGATGAACACTGAAGCTTTCTTT. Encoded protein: CATSRGGKLMNTEAFF.

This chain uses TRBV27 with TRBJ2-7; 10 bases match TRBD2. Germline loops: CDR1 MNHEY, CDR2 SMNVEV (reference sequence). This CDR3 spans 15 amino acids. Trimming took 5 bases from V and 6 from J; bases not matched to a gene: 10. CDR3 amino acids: CASSPRGTSAGEQYF. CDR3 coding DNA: TGTGCCAGCAGTCCCCGAGGGACTAGCGCAGGCGAGCAGTACTTC.

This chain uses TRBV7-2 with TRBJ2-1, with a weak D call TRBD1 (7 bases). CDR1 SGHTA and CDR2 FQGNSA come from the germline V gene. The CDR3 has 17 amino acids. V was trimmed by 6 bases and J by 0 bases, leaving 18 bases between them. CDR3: CASRLIRGTDSYNEQFF. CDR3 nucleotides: TGTGCCAGCAGACTAATCCGGGGGACAGACTCCTACAATGAGCAGTTCTTC.

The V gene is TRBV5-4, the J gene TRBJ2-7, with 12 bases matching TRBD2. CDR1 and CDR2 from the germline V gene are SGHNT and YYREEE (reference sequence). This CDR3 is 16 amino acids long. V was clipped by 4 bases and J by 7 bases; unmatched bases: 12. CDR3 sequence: CASSRPSGGAEGEQYF. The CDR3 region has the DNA TGTGCCAGCAGCCGCCCTAGCGGGGGGGCCGAGGGAGAGCAGTACTTC.

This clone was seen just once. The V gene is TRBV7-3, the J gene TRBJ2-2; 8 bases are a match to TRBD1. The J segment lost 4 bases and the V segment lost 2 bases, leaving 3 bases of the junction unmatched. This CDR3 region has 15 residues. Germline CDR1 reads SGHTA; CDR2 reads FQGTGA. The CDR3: CASSLQGAGTGELFF. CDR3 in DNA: TGTGCCAGCAGCTTACAGGGGGCGGGCACCGGGGAGCTGTTTTTT.

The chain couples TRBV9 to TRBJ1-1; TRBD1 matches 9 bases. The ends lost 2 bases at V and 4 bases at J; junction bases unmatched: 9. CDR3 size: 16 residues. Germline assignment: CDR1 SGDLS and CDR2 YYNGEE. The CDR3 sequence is CASSVTGGAVSTEAFF. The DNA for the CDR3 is TGTGCCAGCAGCGTTACAGGGGGCGCCGTGTCCACTGAAGCTTTCTTT.

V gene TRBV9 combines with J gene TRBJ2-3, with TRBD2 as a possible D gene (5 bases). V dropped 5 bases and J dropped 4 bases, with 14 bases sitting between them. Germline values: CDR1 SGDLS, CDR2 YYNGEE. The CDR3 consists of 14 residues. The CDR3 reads CASSLAGSPDTQYF. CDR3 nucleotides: TGTGCCAGCAGTCTGGCTGGGAGCCCAGATACGCAGTATTTT.

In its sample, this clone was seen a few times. The CDR3 sequence: CASSTGLAKNIQYF. The CDR3, as DNA: TGTGCCAGCAGCACAGGGTTGGCCAAAAACATTCAGTACTTC. This chain uses TRBV21-1 with TRBJ2-4; whether TRBD1, the table's D call, matches the DNA was not checked. TRBV21-1 counts as a pseudogene. The CDR3 runs 14 residues.